Described below is a single T cell receptor (beta chain) sequence and its context. These data originate in a study of a mutant IDH1 vaccine in newly diagnosed glioma. Libraries were prepared by immunoSEQ multiplex PCR; TCRdb keeps only in-frame clonotypes and omits some of them. The table records 85,000 to 100,000 clones, 80% of them present only once. CDR3 length: 14 amino acids. Trimming took 4 bases from V and 5 from J, leaving 15 bases between them. Germline lookup yields CDR1 SGHNT and CDR2 YYREEE (reference sequence). Sample time point: baseline, week 1 (first vaccination visit). Treatment of the sample: pre-vaccination baseline after standard-of-care therapy.

Sequenced here: PBMCs, sampled from a glioma patient treated with radiotherapy, temozolomide or both. J is TRBJ2-5 and V is TRBV5-4; D gene unclear. The receptor was isolated from a man aged 40-49 years with glioma. The CDR3 protein is CASSPRQSGETQYF. The CDR3 DNA is TGTGCCAGCAGCCCCCGGCAGTCTGGCGAGACCCAGTACTTC.